Below, one T cell receptor beta chain is given with its context. Antigen unknown. This sample is drawn from a study of shared clonotypes between healthy human individuals. Study-level results: It was anticipated that sequencing depth would influence how many clonotypes donors shared. Clonotypes shared by all four sorted-subset donors had higher generation probabilities than non-shared clonotypes.

Each of the donors was a healthy adult who was HIV-negative and had not had a recent acute infection or vaccination. CD45RA-negative memory and CD45RA+ naive subsets were split from the CD4+ cells. This CDR3 contains 11 residues. Germline-derived CDR1 and CDR2 are LGHNA and YSLEER. The V end lost 4 bases, the J end lost 6 bases, and 3 bases lay between the germline ends. Libraries were prepared by immunoSEQ multiplex PCR; TCRdb keeps only in-frame clonotypes and omits some of them. The sample lists around 2.5 million clones, approximately 94% occurring once. The chain employs TRBV4-3 and TRBJ1-4; D remains unclear. Sample: naive CD4+ T cells from PBMCs. Subset meaning: CD45RA+ positively selected. This clonotype originated in a man younger than 35 in good health. Some clones in this sample may be carry-over from other donors' samples. CDR3 loop: CASSRDEKLFF. DNA of the CDR3: TGCGCCAGCAGCCGAGATGAAAAACTGTTTTTT.